This T cell receptor beta chain is drawn from a study of blood T cell repertoires in COVID-19 (dated by TCRdb to 2020 to 2021). Concerning the study at large: Samples covering the acute and convalescent phases of COVID-19 were provided by collaborators in the United States, Italy and Spain. Where available, HLA class I and class II types were obtained from metadata supplied by the sample provider rather than from assay-based typing. The repertoires were released in a freely available public database meant as a resource for research on the immune response to SARS-CoV-2. The samples were drawn from two sources: the first 160 participants of the ongoing ImmuneRACE study, and 1,000 to 1,500 subjects contributed by 6 global collaborators. A de-identified subject ID, COVID-19 status, age in years and sex were almost always included in the sample metadata. The material from the prospective study consisted of cDNA or gDNA derived from T cells, B-cell-depleted T cells, or PBMCs. Subjects who had been exposed to COVID-19, were actively infected with it, or had recovered from it provided the deeply sampled blood TCRbeta repertoires that made up the dataset. What the authors observed across the whole study: The quantity of clinical and demographic metadata differed by source and by participant and was supplied without curation.

Collaborating institutions collected whole blood in K2EDTA tubes following their own protocols. Collaborator samples were shipped for TCRbeta analysis as frozen whole blood, isolated PBMCs, or DNA extracted from either sample type. CDR1 and CDR2, looked up from the germline V gene, are SGHVS and FQNEAQ. The CDR3 has 15 amino acids, counting the end cysteine and phenylalanine. This entry keeps only the CDR3 DNA: 45 bases, framed from base 1. Ends trimmed: V by 1 base, J by 9 bases; bases unmatched to a gene: 8. This clone showed up just once. Its recognized antigen is unknown. No much larger clone is present one base from it, and per-base qualities are unavailable. The immunoSEQ Assay, a bias-controlled multiplex PCR, was used to amplify TCRbeta CDR3 regions from genomic DNA. Per the original workflow: Nucleated cell counts per sample were estimated from amplification of reference gene primers within the assay. To quantify the absolute abundance of each unique TCRbeta CDR3 rearrangement, sequence reads were collapsed and filtered. For each sample, productive Simpson clonality was calculated by taking the square root of Simpson's diversity index across productive rearrangements. TCRdb limited this immuneACCESS table to in-frame rearrangements with V and J called. A share of clones is missing; checked studies link under half to unresolved V genes, and the rest is unexplained. From that table come the V and J calls and clone size; the DNA was used to work out D and trimming. Across this sample there are some 67,000 clones, with 90% seen only once. The ten largest clones take up approximately 4.9% of the sample.

The origin of this receptor is a woman aged 18-30 years with acute or convalescent COVID-19. The sample comprised peripheral blood. Recombination linked TRBV7-8 to TRBJ2-1, with 8 central nucleotides matching TRBD2. The DNA sequence follows: TGTGCCAGCAGCTTAGTTCGGGGGGGCCTCGGTGAGCAGTTCTTC. Its product reads: CASSLVRGGLGEQFF.